A single sample is the source of the 31 T cell receptor beta chains below, sequenced in a study of identical twins (TCRdb year 2016). Receptors were amplified or captured by 5' RACE. These reads were obtained on an Illumina HiSeq 2000. TCRdb took the public reads, trimmed them with fastp at Q25, ran MiXCR for clone calling and kept in-frame beta chains. Entries are consolidated by CDR3 protein sequence, retaining the most common genes and DNA. This sample holds about 190,000 distinct CDR3 sequences; about 15% were observed only once. The ten largest make up 35% to 45% of the sample. A further study also used this sample, focusing on T cells expressing NK-cell markers.

Sequencing input: CD8+ T cells sorted from blood. Source of these receptors: a woman between 18 and 29 years old in good health.

The table lists this clonotype with a count of one. Here the CDR3 reads CASSLRGALNTEAFF. The CDR3 DNA reads as TGTGCCAGCAGCTTACGAGGGGCGCTTAACACTGAAGCTTTCTTT. This chain uses TRBV7-9 with TRBJ1-1; TRBD1 is a possible D gene (5 bases). The CDR3 spans 15 residues. Looked up from germline, CDR1 is SEHNR and CDR2 is FQNEAQ (reference sequence). Trimming stripped 2 bases from V and 2 bases from J, with 12 bases between.

The V gene is TRBV27, the J gene TRBJ2-1; D possibly corresponds to TRBD2 (6 bases). Trimming pared 1 base from V and 2 bases from J, leaving 12 bases between. Germline V gene lookup returns CDR1 MNHEY and CDR2 SMNVEV (reference sequence). The CDR3 covers 16 residues. CDR3 bases: TGTGCCAGCAGTTTATTCCCGGGAGCGGCCTACAATGAGCAGTTCTTC. It encodes CASSLFPGAAYNEQFF.

This rearrangement joins TRBV7-9 to TRBJ1-1; D call uncertain. Per the germline V gene, CDR1 is SEHNR and CDR2 is FQNEAQ (reference sequence). The CDR3 loop spans 12 amino acids. Trimming took off 5 bases at V and 13 bases at J, with 17 bases between the two ends. The CDR3 DNA is TGTGCCAGCAGCCCCGATCGGGAACATGGTTTCTTT. It specifies CASSPDREHGFF.

The chain carries TRBV6-1 and TRBJ1-2; D possibly corresponds to TRBD1 (5 bases). This CDR3 comprises 14 residues. The germline CDR1 and CDR2 sequences are MNHNS and SASEGT. Trimming took 8 bases from V and 0 from J, leaving 13 bases between them. Written as DNA, the CDR3 is TGTGCCAGCTGGAAACAGGTAGCTAACTATGGCTACACCTTC. This sequence encodes CASWKQVANYGYTF.

This clonotype was seen only a few times. At one end, the junction sequence differs from germline, possibly due to a read error. This chain links TRBV7-7 with TRBJ2-5; 11 bases match TRBD1. The germline gives CDR1 SSHAT, CDR2 FNYEAQ (reference sequence). This CDR3 region has 15 residues. Here the CDR3 reads CASRRGQGAGETQYF. The CDR3 DNA follows: TGTGCTAGCAGACGAGGACAGGGGGCAGGAGAGACCCAGTACTTC.

This clonotype was counted a few times. The CDR3 reads CASRATSGSHDEQFF. The CDR3 DNA reads TGCGCCAGCAGGGCGACTAGCGGGAGTCACGATGAGCAGTTCTTC. The V gene is TRBV10-1, the J gene TRBJ2-1; 12 bases are shared with TRBD2. Germline values: CDR1 WNHNN, CDR2 SYGVQD (reference sequence). The V and J ends lost 6 bases and 8 bases, in that order; junction bases with no gene match: 8. CDR3 length equals 15 residues.

The chain couples TRBV7-2 to TRBJ2-5, with no clear D. Deletions cut 2 bases from V and 0 bases from J, with 19 bases between. CDR3 length: 18 residues. Germline CDR1 and CDR2: SGHTA and FQGNSA. CDR3 sequence reads: CASSLKRSGLVDQETQYF. CDR3 nucleotide sequence: TGTGCCAGCAGCTTAAAGCGCTCCGGTCTGGTCGACCAAGAGACCCAGTACTTC.

Many counts were recorded for this clonotype. The CDR3 nucleotides are TGTGCCAGCAGTTTAGAGGGGAACTATGGCTACACCTTC. This gives the protein CASSLEGNYGYTF. The rearrangement joins TRBV12-3 or TRBV12-4 to TRBJ1-2, with D tentatively TRBD1 (5 bases). The CDR3 is 13 amino acids. The ends were cut back, 1 base at V and 2 bases at J, with 5 bases in the middle.

The V call is TRBV7-4, the J call TRBJ2-7; D remains unclear. CDR1 is SGHVT, CDR2 SQSDAQ, per germline. The V end lost 2 bases, the J end lost 3 bases, and 5 bases lay between the germline ends. There are 12 residues in the CDR3. This chain's CDR3 is CASSLIGYEQYF. CDR3 sequence (DNA): TGTGCCAGCAGCTTAATTGGCTACGAGCAGTACTTC.

This clonotype was recorded a few times. The rearrangement uses TRBV9 and TRBJ1-2; tentatively, D is TRBD1 (6 bases). The V end was cut by 4 bases, the J end by 4 bases, with 20 bases between. Germline CDR1 is SGDLS and CDR2 is YYNGEE. This CDR3 has 16 residues. The CDR3, as DNA: TGTGCCAGCAGCTCAGAGGAGGACAGTGAGGCCTATGGCTACACCTTC. The encoded protein is CASSSEEDSEAYGYTF.

This clonotype was counted between two and nine times. CDR3 sequence: CASSWGQAPSYEQYF. CDR3 nucleotides: TGTGCCAGCAGCTGGGGACAGGCGCCCTCCTACGAGCAGTACTTC. The V gene is TRBV6-1, the J gene TRBJ2-7, with 8 bases aligning to TRBD1. Germline trimming cut 6 bases from V and 0 bases from J; bases unmatched to any gene: 7. This CDR3 has 15 residues. Germline assignment: CDR1 MNHNS and CDR2 SASEGT.

The sample holds many counts of this clonotype. This rearrangement joins TRBV20-1 to TRBJ2-7, with D hard to call. Germline CDR1 is DFQATT and CDR2 is SNEGSKA (reference sequence). This CDR3 comprises 13 residues. With 5 bases removed from V and 5 bases from J, the gap between germline ends came to 16 bases. The CDR3 coding sequence is TGCAGTGCTGCCGGGCCCGACGTCCACGAGCAGTACTTC. Residues: CSAAGPDVHEQYF.

This clonotype has just a few counts. The rearrangement joins TRBV7-9 to TRBJ2-5; 12 bases agree with TRBD2. The CDR3 length is 16 residues. CDR1 and CDR2 from the germline V gene are SEHNR and FQNEAQ (reference sequence). The ends lost 5 bases at V and 2 bases at J; junction bases unmatched: 6. The CDR3 protein is CASSSLAGGHQETQYF. CDR3 DNA: TGTGCCAGCAGCAGTCTAGCGGGGGGGCATCAAGAGACCCAGTACTTC.

The chain combines TRBV6-2 or TRBV6-3 with TRBJ2-1, with no clear D. Looked up from germline, CDR1 is MNHEY and CDR2 is SVGEGT. The CDR3 contains 17 residues. The ends were cut back, 4 bases at V and 6 bases at J, with 22 bases in the middle. The CDR3 coding sequence is TGTGCCAGCAGTTCGCAATCGGACCCGCGCCCGGGCAATGAGCAGTTCTTC. This codes for CASSSQSDPRPGNEQFF.

This clonotype occurred many times. The chain carries TRBV15 and TRBJ1-5; 7 nucleotides agree with TRBD1. V dropped 3 bases and J dropped 6; count of bases not matched to a gene: 5. The CDR3 length is 14 residues. Germline CDR1 and CDR2: LNHNV and YYDKDF (reference sequence). The CDR3 nucleotides are TGTGCCACCAGCAGCGACAGGGAAAGTCAGCCCCAGCATTTT. The encoded protein is CATSSDRESQPQHF.

This clonotype appeared a few times. This chain uses TRBV7-9 with TRBJ2-7; 14 nucleotides align to TRBD2. V lost 5 bases, J lost 7 bases, and 10 bases stayed unmatched. Germline V gene lookup returns CDR1 SEHNR and CDR2 FQNEAQ (reference sequence). The length of the CDR3 is 16 residues. DNA of the CDR3: TGTGCCAGCAGCCCCGGGACTAGCGGGAGACTGAGGGAGCAGTACTTC. Protein: CASSPGTSGRLREQYF.

This chain uses TRBV4-1 with TRBJ2-2; 10 nucleotides match TRBD2. The germline V gene encodes CDR1 MGHRA and CDR2 YSYEKL. The CDR3 length is 15 residues. After removal of 2 bases from V and 6 bases from J, the junction contained 3 bases not matched to a gene. The CDR3 spells CASSQTGLAAGELFF. CDR3 sequence (DNA): TGCGCCAGCAGCCAAACTGGACTAGCGGCCGGGGAGCTGTTTTTT.

This chain uses TRBV6-2 or TRBV6-3 with TRBJ2-3; 10 positions match TRBD2. This CDR3 has 16 residues. Trimming took 2 bases from V and 5 from J; bases not matched to a gene: 7. CDR1 and CDR2 from the germline V gene are MNHEY and SVGEGT. The CDR3 loop reads CASSYIFPSGGDTQYF. In nucleotides, the CDR3 is TGTGCCAGCAGTTACATCTTTCCTAGCGGGGGAGATACGCAGTATTTT.

The chain combines TRBV5-1 with TRBJ2-3, with 9 bases lining up with TRBD2. This CDR3 is 17 amino acids long. V trimming: 4 bases; J trimming: 5 bases; junction bases outside the gene matches: 14. CDR1 is SGHRS and CDR2 is YFSETQ in the germline V gene. Here the CDR3 DNA reads TGCGCCAGCAGCCCTTTTGGTGCGGGGGGGCTTGGAGATACGCAGTATTTT. Protein: CASSPFGAGGLGDTQYF. The variable domain in full, with the rest retrieved from reference TRBV5-1 and TRBJ2-3, is KAGVTQTPRYLIKTRGQQVTLSCSPISGHRSVSWYQQTPGQGLQFLFEYFSETQRNKGNFPGRFSGRQFSNSRSEMNVSTLELGDSALYLCASSPFGAGGLGDTQYFGPGTRLTVL.

The chain recombines TRBV15 with TRBJ2-7; 14 bases align to TRBD2. Germline CDR1 is LNHNV and CDR2 is YYDKDF (reference sequence). Trimming took 4 bases from V and 3 from J; bases not matched to a gene: 5. This CDR3 region has 16 residues. Here the CDR3 reads CATSTGTSGGYYEQYF. The DNA of the CDR3 is TGTGCCACCAGCACCGGGACTAGCGGGGGCTACTACGAGCAGTACTTC. The variable domain in full, with the rest retrieved from reference TRBV15 and TRBJ2-7, is DAMVIQNPRYQVTQFGKPVTLSCSQTLNHNVMYWYQQKSSQAPKLLFHYYDKDFNNEADTPDNFQSRRPNTSFCFLDIRSPGLGDTAMYLCATSTGTSGGYYEQYFGPGTRLTVT.

A few counts support this clonotype. This chain joins TRBV3-1 and TRBJ2-5, with 7 bases matching TRBD2. The CDR3 contains 16 residues. J gave up 4 bases and V 0 bases, and 8 bases lay outside the gene matches. CDR1 and CDR2 from the germline V gene are LGHDT and YNNKEL (reference sequence). In DNA form, the CDR3 reads TGTGCCAGCAGCCAAGATACGGGGGGAAATACAGAGACCCAGTACTTC. Amino acids: CASSQDTGGNTETQYF.

This clonotype was observed a handful of times. The chain recombines TRBV29-1 with TRBJ2-5, with D unclear. The CDR3 length is 11 residues. Germline V gene sequence: CDR1 SQVTM, CDR2 ANQGSEA. V was shortened by 6 bases and J by 5 bases, with 10 bases between the two germline ends. CDR3 loop: CSVDLRETQYF. In DNA, the CDR3 is TGCAGCGTCGACCTGCGGGAGACCCAGTACTTC.

The chain uses TRBV12-5 and TRBJ1-3; TRBD1 is a possible D gene (5 bases). The germline gives CDR1 LGHNT, CDR2 FRNRAP. There are 15 residues in the CDR3. V lost 0 bases to trimming and J lost 2 bases, with 8 bases between them. The CDR3 DNA sequence: TGTGCTAGTGGTTTGGTGGGGGTGGCTGGAAACACCATATATTTT. It codes for CASGLVGVAGNTIYF.

This clonotype was seen a few times. This sequence joins TRBV4-3 and TRBJ1-2; 7 bases line up with TRBD1. Unmatched junction bases numbered 11, after V lost 4 bases and J lost 6 bases. Germline loops: CDR1 LGHNA, CDR2 YSLEER. This CDR3 is 15 amino acids long. CDR3 loop: CASSLFRGRVNGYTF. In DNA, the CDR3 is TGCGCCAGCAGCCTTTTCAGGGGGAGGGTTAATGGCTACACCTTC.

This clonotype turned up a few times. The chain employs TRBV13 and TRBJ1-1; no definite D call. The V and J ends lost 7 bases and 1 base respectively, with 10 bases between them. The V gene's germline CDR1 is PRHDT and CDR2 FYEKMQ (reference sequence). The CDR3 is 13 residues long. In DNA, the CDR3 is TGTGCCAGCATGGAACAGCCGAACACTGAAGCTTTCTTT. Translating gives CASMEQPNTEAFF. Drawing the rest from reference TRBV13 and TRBJ1-1, the complete variable domain is AAGVIQSPRHLIKEKRETATLKCYPIPRHDTVYWYQQGPGQDPQFLISFYEKMQSDKGSIPDRFSAQQFSDYHSELNMSSLELGDSALYFCASMEQPNTEAFFGQGTRLTVV.

The rearrangement uses TRBV10-3 and TRBJ2-1; the match to TRBD2 covers 8 bases. CDR1 ENHRY and CDR2 SYGVKD come from the germline V gene. The CDR3 loop spans 16 amino acids. Trimming at V came to 3 bases and at J to 0 bases, leaving 4 bases not matched to a gene. The CDR3 DNA is TGTGCCATCAGTGAACAGGCGGGGGGCTCCTACAATGAGCAGTTCTTC. Its protein product is CAISEQAGGSYNEQFF.

This clonotype was seen once. V usage is TRBV5-6 and J usage is TRBJ1-1, with a weak D call TRBD1 (5 bases). The CDR3 is made up of 15 amino acids. Germline assignment: CDR1 SGHDT and CDR2 YYEEEE. V shed 4 bases and J shed 1 base, with 14 bases lying between them. CDR3: CASSGGTEANTEAFF. The DNA of the CDR3 is TGTGCCAGCAGCGGGGGGACCGAGGCGAACACTGAAGCTTTCTTT.

The genes are TRBV7-8 and TRBJ2-5, with D perhaps TRBD1 or TRBD2 (5 bases each). V was trimmed by 4 bases and J by 2 bases, leaving 14 bases between them. CDR3 length equals 15 residues. Germline CDR1 reads SGHVS; CDR2 reads FQNEAQ. The CDR3 DNA sequence: TGTGCCAGCAGCTGGAGAGGGGCTAAACAAGAGACCCAGTACTTC. Encoded protein: CASSWRGAKQETQYF.

The chain joins TRBV4-1 to TRBJ2-1; the match to TRBD2 covers 8 bases. The J segment lost 4 bases and the V segment lost 0 bases, leaving 11 bases of the junction unmatched. CDR3 size: 18 residues. Germline CDR1 and CDR2: MGHRA and YSYEKL. CDR3 DNA: TGCGCCAGCAGCCAAGATGTCCTGAGCGGGAGAACATACAATGAGCAGTTCTTC. It codes for CASSQDVLSGRTYNEQFF.

In this sample, this clonotype turned up a few times. The V call is TRBV29-1, the J call TRBJ1-2; maybe TRBD1 (6 bases). The CDR3 runs to 13 residues. The ends were cut back, 4 bases at V and 13 bases at J, with 22 bases in the middle. The germline CDR1 and CDR2 sequences are SQVTM and ANQGSEA. This CDR3 is CSVVFTGPYDITF. Written as DNA, the CDR3 is TGCAGCGTTGTTTTTACAGGGCCCTACGATATCACCTTC.

This clonotype was detected only a few times. CDR3 bases: TGTGCCAGCAGTTTGACGGAAAGAGGGACCCAGTACTTC. Translating it yields CASSLTERGTQYF. The rearrangement uses TRBV12-3 or TRBV12-4 and TRBJ2-5, with unresolved D. The CDR3 loop spans 13 amino acids. The V end was cut by 3 bases, the J end by 7 bases, with 12 bases between.